These 7 T cell receptor beta chains were sequenced from one sample in a study of regulatory T cells in long-lasting Graves disease. Time point given: newly diagnosed GD, antithyroid drugs for less than 3 months. Generation of the TCR library employed RNA extracted from PBMCs. The TCR beta library used iRepertoire HTBI primers with Arm-PCR amplification of CDR3. TCRdb processed the multiplex PCR reads anew with MiXCR; each CDR3 protein has one entry. The sample lists under 800,000 distinct CDR3 sequences; roughly 16% were seen once. A further study also used this sample, focusing on T cells in Graves' hyperthyroidism and ophthalmopathy.

The source was peripheral blood mononuclear cells (PBMCs), collected at new diagnosis, from a patient treated with antithyroid drugs. The receptors here all came from a young woman with Graves disease.

V usage is TRBV9 and J usage is TRBJ1-4; possibly TRBD1 for D (5 bases). Trimming removed 0 bases at V and 3 bases at J, with 12 bases between. This CDR3 contains 16 residues. Germline V gene sequence: CDR1 SGDLS, CDR2 YYNGEE. CDR3 region: CASSVGQGSPNEKLFF. The CDR3 nucleotides are TGTGCCAGCAGCGTAGGGCAGGGCTCCCCTAATGAAAAACTGTTTTTT. The full variable domain, in which reference TRBV9 and TRBJ1-4 provide the parts outside the CDR3, is DSGVTQTPKHLITATGQRVTLRCSPRSGDLSVYWYQQSLDQGLQFLIQYYNGEERAKGNILERFSAQQFPDLHSELNLSSLELGDSALYFCASSVGQGSPNEKLFFGSGTQLSVL.

The V gene is TRBV27, the J gene TRBJ2-5; 7 bases fit TRBD1. The V gene end was trimmed by 0 bases and the J gene end by 5 bases; junction bases not matched to a gene: 12. Germline lookup yields CDR1 MNHEY and CDR2 SMNVEV (reference sequence). The CDR3 consists of 17 residues. CDR3 DNA sequence: TGTGCCAGCAGTTTATCGGCTACAACAGGGGATAGGGAGACCCAGTACTTC. It encodes CASSLSATTGDRETQYF.

The V and J genes are TRBV4-2 and TRBJ1-2; D ambiguous. Germline CDR1 is LGHNA and CDR2 is YNFKEQ. Between the trimmed V and J ends, which lost 0 bases and 0 bases, there was a span of 11 bases. CDR3 size: 16 residues. The CDR3 nucleotides are TGTGCCAGCAGCCAAGATATTACGCAGGCTAACTATGGCTACACCTTC. It translates to CASSQDITQANYGYTF.

This clonotype was seen ten or more times. The chain is built from TRBV7-2 and TRBJ2-1; 11 bases are a match to TRBD2. CDR3 length equals 15 residues. The trim removed 4 bases at V and 8 bases at J, leaving 7 bases unmatched. Germline lookup yields CDR1 SGHTA and CDR2 FQGNSA. CDR3 residues: CASSSISGRVDEQFF. The CDR3, as DNA: TGTGCCAGCAGCTCCATTAGCGGGAGGGTCGATGAGCAGTTCTTC.

J is TRBJ1-3 and V is TRBV12-3 or TRBV12-4, with D possibly TRBD1 on 5 matching bases. V was shortened by 1 base and J by 0 bases, with 7 bases between the two germline ends. The CDR3 spans 15 residues. CDR3: CASSLGQYSGNTIYF. Written as DNA, the CDR3 is TGTGCCAGCAGTTTAGGACAGTACTCTGGAAACACCATATATTTT.

This clonotype was recorded many times. This rearrangement joins TRBV5-1 to TRBJ2-7; TRBD2 matches at 14 bases. V dropped 4 bases and J dropped 5; count of bases not matched to a gene: 11. Germline CDR1 SGHRS, CDR2 YFSETQ. The CDR3 loop spans 17 amino acids. This chain's CDR3 is CASSRGLAGASGDEQYF. CDR3 DNA sequence: TGCGCCAGCAGCAGGGGACTAGCGGGAGCCTCGGGAGACGAGCAGTACTTC.

Turning to this clonotype: One base away lies a much larger clone, so this may be a sequencing read error. The chain recombines TRBV6-2 or TRBV6-3 with TRBJ1-5; 10 bases are a match to TRBD1. The germline V gene has CDR1 MNHEY and CDR2 SVGEGT. The CDR3 contains 16 residues. J lost 3 bases, V lost 0 bases, and 2 bases had no gene match. The DNA for the CDR3 is TGTGCCAGCAGTTACTCCGGGACAGGGGTCAATCAGCCCCAGCATTTT. Translated, it gives CASSYSGTGVNQPQHF.